Included here is one T cell receptor beta chain sequence, with context. Its target is not known. Among participants with HIV, every one received treatment in the United States. Each specimen consisted of 1-10 million cryopreserved PBMC prior to extraction of DNA. Running of the v3.0 immunoSEQ assay took place at survey level. The method was immunoSEQ multiplex PCR; TCRdb's version includes in-frame clones alone and lacks a portion of them. The sample lists roughly 25,000 clones; more than 65% were seen once. The data were obtained in a study of long-term antiretroviral therapy in people with HIV. Regarding the study as a whole: Repertoires looked antigen-experienced, with only a slight naive shift after ART. Across all time points, the repertoire was dominated by clones that expanded before ART.

The CDR3 covers 14 residues. The V end was cut by 0 bases, the J end by 1 base, with 3 bases between. Germline assignment: CDR1 MNHNY and CDR2 SVGAGI (reference sequence). The TCR originated in a woman aged 25 to 39 with HIV. The V call is TRBV6-6, the J call TRBJ2-2; D remains ambiguous. This material consisted of unsorted PBMCs, taken 1.1 years before starting antiretroviral therapy. The CDR3 sequence is CASSYSLNTGELFF. Written as DNA, the CDR3 is TGTGCCAGCAGTTACTCCCTGAACACCGGGGAGCTGTTTTTT.